The clone carrying this T cell receptor beta chain appeared a few times. What it recognizes is unknown. The data originate from a study of blood T cells in healthy people across ages. CDR3 size: 15 residues. Germline V gene sequence: CDR1 KGHDR, CDR2 SFDVKD. Trimming removed 3 bases from V and 2 bases from J, with 10 bases in between. Study-wide findings and caveats: A strong correlation between TCR beta diversity and naive T cell percentage was seen.

Per sample, no less than 6 micrograms of total RNA were extracted. Then a second PCR, running roughly 7 to 12 cycles, was carried out with a sample-barcoded 5' primer and a J-beta primer mix. Each cDNA molecule received a tag from a template-switch adaptor that had 12 random nucleotides. All samples gave at least 2.5 million CDR3-containing paired-end reads. MiXCR was run by TCRdb on the 5' RACE reads, yielding one entry per CDR3 protein. The sample holds some 690,000 distinct CDR3 sequences, 22% seen once. The sequencing input was blood. The gene calls are TRBV24-1 and TRBJ2-4, with D unclear. The source is an older man in good health. CDR3 residues: CATSDPRTPKNIQYF. The DNA for the CDR3 is TGTGCCACCAGTGATCCAAGAACTCCCAAAAACATTCAGTACTTC.